This T cell receptor beta chain was sequenced for a study of T cell responses to AZD1222 COVID-19 vaccine. The wider study: Pooling covered second doses at about 4 or about 12 weeks.

The assay was immunoSEQ multiplex PCR, and TCRdb's table has in-frame clones only and misses some. The sample includes approximately 100,000 clones, approximately 90% of them seen just once. Trimming pared 9 bases from V and 4 bases from J, leaving 10 bases between. The CDR3 has 12 residues. The germline V gene encodes CDR1 MDHEN and CDR2 SYDVKM. This clone was found a few times. Sequencing was performed on peripheral blood, taken on day 0 of AZD1222 vaccination. The TCR originated in an adult in good health. The chain uses TRBV28 and TRBJ2-1; D call uncertain. DNA for the CDR3: TGTGCCAGTGGAGCGTCATACAATGAGCAGTTCTTC. Translated, it gives CASGASYNEQFF.